This T cell receptor beta chain was captured in a study of Tregs in tolerant kidney transplant recipients (dated by TCRdb to between 2019 and 2020). In the study overall: The study applied TCRbeta sequencing to find donor-specific regulatory T cells before combined kidney and bone marrow transplantation and then followed those same cells after transplant. TCRbeta repertoire sequencing was used in a few healthy controls to compare several methods for expanding Tregs specific for an allogeneic donor. Beyond this particular receptor, the publication reports: Biological reproducibility was not examined directly, but technical replication error appeared to be minimal. Expanding Tregs with activated donor B cells appeared to identify the most biologically relevant and donor-specific TCRbeta repertoire. The study was limited by small patient numbers, and the findings need validation in larger populations and under other immunosuppression protocols.

Genomic DNA was extracted from sorted cells with the QIAGEN DNeasy Blood and Tissue Kit for TCRbeta CDR3 sequencing. High-throughput TCRbeta CDR3 sequencing, which included PCR amplification with bias correction and internal controls, was done commercially through immunoSEQ. From the authors' description of their analysis: A unique productive TCRbeta sequence was defined by the CDR3 nucleotide sequence when primers matched, and otherwise by the CDR3 amino acid sequence together with the Vbeta and Jbeta genes. To correct for sorting error, sequences found in more than one sorted population at a frequency ratio of 2:1 or less were discarded, and the remaining shared sequences were assigned to the population with the higher frequency. A sequence counted as donor-reactive if, in CFSE-low cells, the sequence had a frequency of at least 0.01% and was expanded at least 5-fold compared with unstimulated cells. Repertoire divergence was quantified by Jensen-Shannon divergence using the top 100 TCRbeta sequences ranked by frequency. When a sample had multiple sequencing runs, each run was corrected for sorting error separately and the runs were then pooled. TCRdb retrieved this table from immuneACCESS and kept in-frame rearrangements only. Not all clones are present; in checked studies, unresolved V genes account for under half, and no reason is known for the remainder. That table is the source of V, J and clone size, and D and trimming were worked out from the DNA. This sample holds under 100,000 clones; more than 80% were observed only once. The ten largest clonotypes hold 4.7% of the sample.

From the germline V gene (reference sequence), CDR1 is DFQATT and CDR2 is SNEGSKA. The CDR3 starts with the cysteine, ends with the phenylalanine, and has 11 residues. Of the read, only the CDR3 DNA is kept; its 33 bases are in frame from base 1. V lost 3 bases and J lost 6 bases; the stretch between them is 8 bases long. Thawed PBMCs were FACS-sorted into unstimulated Tregs (CD4+CD25+CD127-), CD4+ non-Tregs (CD4+CD25-), CD4 cells and CD8 cells. Blood from healthy controls was obtained either as purchased buffy coats or from healthy volunteers. Healthy control blood was processed by Ficoll density gradient to PBMCs and cryopreserved; patient PBMCs were collected before and after transplant. Comment on this clone: Its antigen remains undetermined. The record has no base qualities; no much larger clone is one base away.

The chain was built from TRBV20-1 and TRBJ1-1; TRBD1 is a possible D gene, resting on 5 matching bases. The sequenced sample was CD8+ T cells from blood. The clonotype originates from a human donor in good health. The sequenced DNA is TGCAGTGCTAGGTGGGGGGCTGAAGCTTTCTTT. Translated, it reads CSARWGAEAFF.